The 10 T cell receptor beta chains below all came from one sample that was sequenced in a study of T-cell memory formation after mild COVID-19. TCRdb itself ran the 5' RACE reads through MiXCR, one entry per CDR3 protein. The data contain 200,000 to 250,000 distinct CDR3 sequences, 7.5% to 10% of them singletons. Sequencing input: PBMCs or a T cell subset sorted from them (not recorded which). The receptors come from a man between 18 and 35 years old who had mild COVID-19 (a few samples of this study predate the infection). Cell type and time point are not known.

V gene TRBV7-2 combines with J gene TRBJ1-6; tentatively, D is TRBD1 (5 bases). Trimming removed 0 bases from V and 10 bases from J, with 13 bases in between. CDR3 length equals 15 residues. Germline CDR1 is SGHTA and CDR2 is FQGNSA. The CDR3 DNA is TGTGCCAGCAGCTTAGCAAGTGGGGCCGGGTCACCCCTCCACTTT. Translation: CASSLASGAGSPLHF.

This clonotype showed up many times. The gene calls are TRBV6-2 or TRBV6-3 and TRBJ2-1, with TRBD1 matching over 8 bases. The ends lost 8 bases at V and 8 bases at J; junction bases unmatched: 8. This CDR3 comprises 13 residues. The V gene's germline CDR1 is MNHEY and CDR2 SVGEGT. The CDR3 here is CASVRQGSDEQFF. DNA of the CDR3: TGTGCCAGCGTCAGACAGGGGAGCGATGAGCAGTTCTTC.

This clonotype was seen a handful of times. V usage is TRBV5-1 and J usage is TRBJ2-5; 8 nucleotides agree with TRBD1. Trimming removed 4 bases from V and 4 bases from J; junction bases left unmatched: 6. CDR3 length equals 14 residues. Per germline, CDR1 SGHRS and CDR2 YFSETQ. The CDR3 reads CASSPTTGGETQYF. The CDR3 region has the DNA TGCGCCAGCAGCCCAACCACAGGGGGAGAGACCCAGTACTTC.

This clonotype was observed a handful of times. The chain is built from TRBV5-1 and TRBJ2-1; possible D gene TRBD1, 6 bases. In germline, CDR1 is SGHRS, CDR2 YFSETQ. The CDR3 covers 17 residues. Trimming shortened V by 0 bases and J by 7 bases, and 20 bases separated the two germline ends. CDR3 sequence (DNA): TGCGCCAGCAGCTTGGCCTCGTTATTACAGGGCAGGAATGAGCAGTTCTTC. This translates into CASSLASLLQGRNEQFF.

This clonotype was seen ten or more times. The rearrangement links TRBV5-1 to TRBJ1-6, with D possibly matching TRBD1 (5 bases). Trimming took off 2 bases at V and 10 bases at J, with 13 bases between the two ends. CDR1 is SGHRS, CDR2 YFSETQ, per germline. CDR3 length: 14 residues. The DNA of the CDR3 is TGCGCCAGCAGCTTCGGGGACCGAGGGTCACCCCTCCACTTT. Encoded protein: CASSFGDRGSPLHF.

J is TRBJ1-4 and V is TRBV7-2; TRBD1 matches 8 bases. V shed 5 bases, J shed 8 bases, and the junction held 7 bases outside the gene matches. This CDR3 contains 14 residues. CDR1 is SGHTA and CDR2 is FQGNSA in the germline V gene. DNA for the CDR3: TGTGCCAGCAGCCCGGACAGGGAGGGCGAAAAACTGTTTTTT. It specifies CASSPDREGEKLFF.

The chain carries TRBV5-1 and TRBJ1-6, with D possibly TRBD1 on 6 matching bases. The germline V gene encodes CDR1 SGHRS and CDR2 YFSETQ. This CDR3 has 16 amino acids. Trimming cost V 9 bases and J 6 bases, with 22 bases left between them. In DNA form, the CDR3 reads TGCGCCACTGAGTACCGACCCCAGGGGCGTAATTCACCCCTCCACTTT. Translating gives CATEYRPQGRNSPLHF. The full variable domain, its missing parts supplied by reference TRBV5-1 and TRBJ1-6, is KAGVTQTPRYLIKTRGQQVTLSCSPISGHRSVSWYQQTPGQGLQFLFEYFSETQRNKGNFPGRFSGRQFSNSRSEMNVSTLELGDSALYLCATEYRPQGRNSPLHFGNGTRLTVT.

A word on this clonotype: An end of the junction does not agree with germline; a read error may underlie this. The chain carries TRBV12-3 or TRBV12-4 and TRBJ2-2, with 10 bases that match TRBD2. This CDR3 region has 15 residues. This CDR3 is CASSLAGGDTGELFF. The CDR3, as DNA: TGTGCCAGCAGCTTAGCGGGGGGTGACACCGGGGAGCTGTTTTTT.

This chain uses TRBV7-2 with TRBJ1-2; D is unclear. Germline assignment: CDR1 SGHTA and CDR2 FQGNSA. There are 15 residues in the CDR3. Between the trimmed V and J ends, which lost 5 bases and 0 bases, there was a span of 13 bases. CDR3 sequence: CASSLEGRANYGYTF. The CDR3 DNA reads TGTGCCAGCAGCCTAGAAGGGAGAGCTAACTATGGCTACACCTTC. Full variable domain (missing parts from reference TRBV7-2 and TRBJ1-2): GAGVSQSPSNKVTEKGKDVELRCDPISGHTALYWYRQSLGQGLEFLIYFQGNSAPDKSGLPSDRFSAERTGGSVSTLTIQRTQQEDSAVYLCASSLEGRANYGYTFGSGTRLTVV.

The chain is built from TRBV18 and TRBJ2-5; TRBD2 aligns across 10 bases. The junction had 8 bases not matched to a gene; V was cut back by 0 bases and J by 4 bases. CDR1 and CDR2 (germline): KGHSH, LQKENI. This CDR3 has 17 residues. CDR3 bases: TGTGCCAGCTCACCACCCTCAGCGGGGGGGCTTCGAGAGACCCAGTACTTC. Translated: CASSPPSAGGLRETQYF.